One and the same sample provided the 32 T cell receptor beta chains below, sequenced in a study of technical replicates of blood from several donors. The table came from immunoSEQ multiplex PCR; TCRdb's copy has only in-frame clones and leaves some out. The sample yields approximately 94,000 clones, about 96% seen once. The specimen was T cells isolated from PBMCs. The receptors originated from a human donor in good health.

The genes are TRBV9 and TRBJ2-7; perhaps TRBD2 as D (6 bases). This CDR3 has 15 amino acids. Germline values: CDR1 SGDLS, CDR2 YYNGEE. V lost 0 bases, J lost 3 bases, and 13 bases lay in between. The CDR3 DNA reads TGTGCCAGCAGCGTAGAGGCAGAGGGACTCTACGAGCAGTACTTC. This translates into CASSVEAEGLYEQYF.

This clone showed up just once. The chain combines TRBV14 with TRBJ2-7, with 9 nucleotides matching TRBD2. CDR1 and CDR2 from the germline V gene are SGHDN and FVKESK. The CDR3 loop spans 14 amino acids. The ends lost 3 bases at V and 4 bases at J; junction bases unmatched: 4. CDR3 in DNA: TGTGCCAGCAGCCATAGGACTAGCGTGTACGAGCAGTACTTC. It yields the protein CASSHRTSVYEQYF.

This clone was recorded once. The chain links TRBV30 to TRBJ2-7; the match to TRBD2 covers 9 bases. The germline gives CDR1 GTSNPN, CDR2 SVGIG (reference sequence). V shed 5 bases, J shed 0 bases, and the junction held 5 bases outside the gene matches. This CDR3 is built from 14 residues. The CDR3 DNA reads TGTGCCTGGGCCATAGCGGGAGTCTCCTACGAGCAGTACTTC. Translated, it gives CAWAIAGVSYEQYF.

This sequence joins TRBV7-8 and TRBJ2-2, with D uncertain. V was trimmed by 3 bases and J by 6 bases, leaving 8 bases between them. From germline, CDR1 is SGHVS and CDR2 FQNEAQ. This CDR3 contains 13 residues. This CDR3 reads CASSFIKSGELFF. The CDR3, as DNA: TGTGCCAGCAGCTTTATTAAATCCGGGGAGCTGTTTTTT.

The V gene is TRBV5-1, the J gene TRBJ1-4, with D perhaps matching TRBD1 (5 bases). The CDR3 has 17 amino acids. Germline CDR1 reads SGHRS; CDR2 reads YFSETQ. Trimming cost V 0 bases and J 3 bases, with 15 bases left between them. This chain's CDR3 is CASSLEVGRGANEKLFF. The CDR3 DNA is TGCGCCAGCAGCTTGGAAGTGGGGCGCGGAGCTAATGAAAAACTGTTTTTT.

The V call is TRBV19, the J call TRBJ2-1; TRBD2 aligns across 10 bases. CDR3 size: 17 residues. V was clipped by 3 bases and J by 6 bases; unmatched bases: 11. Germline assignment: CDR1 LNHDA and CDR2 SQIVND (reference sequence). This CDR3 is CASSIFSGRALGNEQFF. CDR3 DNA: TGTGCCAGTAGTATTTTCAGCGGGAGGGCCCTCGGCAATGAGCAGTTCTTC.

The V call is TRBV4-2, the J call TRBJ2-3; TRBD2 matches 7 bases. In germline, CDR1 is LGHNA, CDR2 YNFKEQ. The trim removed 5 bases at V and 0 bases at J, leaving 8 bases unmatched. CDR3 length: 16 amino acids. The CDR3 DNA reads TGTGCCAGCAGCTCCGACGCGGGAGCTAGCACAGATACGCAGTATTTT. This gives the protein CASSSDAGASTDTQYF.

This chain uses TRBV15 with TRBJ2-7; 9 bases line up with TRBD1. CDR1 is LNHNV, CDR2 YYDKDF, per germline (reference sequence). This CDR3 is 18 amino acids long. J was trimmed by 5 bases and V by 0 bases; bases with no gene match: 14. The CDR3 DNA is TGTGCCACCAGCAGAGATAAATCATTGCGGGACAGGGACCACGAGCAGTACTTC. This codes for CATSRDKSLRDRDHEQYF.

This chain joins TRBV6-1 and TRBJ2-7; 10 bases fit TRBD2. J lost 3 bases, V lost 6 bases, and 8 bases had no gene match. CDR1 is MNHNS, CDR2 SASEGT, per germline. The CDR3 totals 15 residues. The CDR3 protein is CASRTPGLASYEQYF. The CDR3 DNA reads as TGTGCCAGCAGGACCCCGGGACTAGCGAGCTACGAGCAGTACTTC.

The chain has TRBV5-8 and TRBJ1-2, with 8 bases matching TRBD1. V lost 3 bases to trimming and J lost 10 bases; unmatched junction nucleotides: 14. This CDR3 has 15 amino acids. Germline CDR1 is SGHTS and CDR2 is YDEGEE. CDR3 in amino acids: CASSWGTGTGGIYTF. The CDR3 DNA reads as TGTGCCAGCAGCTGGGGTACCGGGACAGGCGGGATCTACACCTTC.

CDR3 residues: CASRKVGGLAGGGYNEQFF. CDR3 DNA sequence: TGTGCCAGCAGAAAGGTCGGTGGGCTAGCGGGAGGGGGCTACAATGAGCAGTTCTTC. The chain joins TRBV4-2 to TRBJ2-1; TRBD2 matches at 12 bases. CDR3 length equals 19 residues. V lost 6 bases, J lost 3 bases, and 15 bases stayed unmatched. Looked up from germline, CDR1 is LGHNA and CDR2 is YNFKEQ.

The rearrangement uses TRBV7-2 and TRBJ2-2; 10 bases are shared with TRBD1. Germline V gives CDR1 SGHTA, CDR2 FQGNSA. The CDR3 covers 17 residues. Unmatched junction bases numbered 5, after V lost 4 bases and J lost 0 bases. CDR3 bases: TGTGCCAGCAGCTCCGACAGGGGGCCCTCGAACACCGGGGAGCTGTTTTTT. It yields the protein CASSSDRGPSNTGELFF.

This clone was detected only a few times. The genes are TRBV21-1 and TRBJ2-7; TRBD1, the D gene given by the table, was not confirmed from the DNA. TRBV21-1 is noted as a pseudogene. The CDR3 runs 14 residues. CDR3 amino acids: CASTMTGGNYEQYF. CDR3 DNA sequence: TGTGCCAGCACCATGACAGGGGGCAACTACGAGCAGTACTTC.

DNA for the CDR3: TGTGCCAGCAGCTTAGATCTCGGGGTCTACGAGCAGTACTTC. Protein sequence: CASSLDLGVYEQYF. The rearrangement links TRBV11-2 to TRBJ2-7, with D possibly matching TRBD2 (5 bases). The CDR3 spans 14 residues. From germline, CDR1 is SGHAT and CDR2 FQNNGV. V was clipped by 0 bases and J by 3 bases, with 9 bases between them.

The CDR3 sequence is CAWSVEGSYGYTF. In DNA, the CDR3 is TGTGCCTGGAGTGTGGAGGGTTCCTATGGCTACACCTTC. This chain joins TRBV30 and TRBJ1-2; no clear D gene. This CDR3 contains 13 residues. Germline CDR1 and CDR2: GTSNPN and SVGIG (reference sequence). Trimming left V 0 bases short and J 4 bases short, with 9 bases between.

V is TRBV30 and J is TRBJ1-3; TRBD1 is a possible D gene (6 bases). Germline CDR1 GTSNPN, CDR2 SVGIG (reference sequence). The CDR3 totals 16 residues. Trimming took 5 bases from V and 3 from J, leaving 20 bases between them. DNA for the CDR3: TGTGCCTGGCATATAAGCACCTTGGACAGTGGAAACACCATATATTTT. The encoded protein is CAWHISTLDSGNTIYF.

The chain couples TRBV19 to TRBJ1-4; D is undetermined. Germline V gives CDR1 LNHDA, CDR2 SQIVND (reference sequence). This CDR3 is 14 amino acids long. Trimming cost V 7 bases and J 0 bases, with 9 bases left between them. As DNA, the CDR3 is TGTGCCAGTACCAGACGGGCAACTAATGAAAAACTGTTTTTT. Protein sequence: CASTRRATNEKLFF.

This rearrangement joins TRBV10-3 to TRBJ1-1; D might be TRBD1 (5 bases). There are 12 residues in the CDR3. CDR1 and CDR2 from the germline V gene are ENHRY and SYGVKD. V lost 8 bases, J lost 5 bases, and 12 bases lay in between. The CDR3 sequence is CAIGRGETEAFF. The CDR3 DNA sequence: TGTGCCATCGGTCGGGGGGAGACTGAAGCTTTCTTT.

The rearrangement uses TRBV18 and TRBJ1-1; TRBD1 is a possible D gene (5 bases). The germline V and J ends were trimmed by 2 bases and 5 bases, with 15 bases remaining between them. CDR3 size: 15 residues. Germline V gene lookup returns CDR1 KGHSH and CDR2 LQKENI. For the CDR3, the DNA is TGTGCCAGCTCACCATCAACAGGCGCGGGGACTGAAGCTTTCTTT. Protein product: CASSPSTGAGTEAFF.

V and J are TRBV19 and TRBJ2-1; TRBD2 aligns across 9 bases. This CDR3 spans 18 amino acids. The V segment lost 4 bases and the J segment 3 bases; nucleotides outside the gene matches: 13. Germline V gene data show CDR1 as LNHDA and CDR2 as SQIVND (reference sequence). The CDR3 reads CASSTDGAGGPFYNEQFF. The CDR3 DNA reads as TGTGCCAGTAGTACCGACGGGGCGGGAGGGCCATTCTACAATGAGCAGTTCTTC.

The table lists this clone with a count of one. This CDR3 is CASSYSRVTEAFF. Here the CDR3 DNA reads TGTGCCAGCAGTTACTCCAGGGTCACTGAAGCTTTCTTT. The chain combines TRBV6-6 with TRBJ1-1; weak D call: TRBD1 (5 bases). CDR1 is MNHNY, CDR2 SVGAGI, per germline (reference sequence). V was cut by 0 bases and J by 4 bases, with 6 bases left in between. The CDR3 is 13 residues long.

V gene TRBV30 combines with J gene TRBJ2-7; TRBD1 aligns across 9 bases. This CDR3 spans 16 amino acids. V lost 2 bases, J lost 2 bases, and 10 bases stayed unmatched. Germline lookup yields CDR1 GTSNPN and CDR2 SVGIG (reference sequence). CDR3: CAWSKTQRDRAYEQYF. The CDR3 nucleotides are TGTGCCTGGAGTAAGACGCAGAGGGACAGGGCCTACGAGCAGTACTTC.

In its sample, this clone was seen once. CDR3 loop: CASSELNRGYGYTF. The DNA for the CDR3 is TGTGCCAGCAGTGAGCTAAATAGGGGCTATGGCTACACCTTC. The chain couples TRBV6-5 to TRBJ1-2, with D maybe TRBD1 (5 bases). CDR3 length equals 14 residues. The V gene lost 5 bases and the J gene lost 4 bases, with 14 bases spanning the gap. Germline V gene sequence: CDR1 MNHEY, CDR2 SVGAGI.

The chain joins TRBV29-1 to TRBJ1-1; D is possibly TRBD1 (5 bases). The germline V gene encodes CDR1 SQVTM and CDR2 ANQGSEA. There are 13 residues in the CDR3. Trimming pared 8 bases from V and 4 bases from J, leaving 17 bases between. The CDR3 nucleotides read TGCAGCTCGACCGGGGGGATGGGCACTGAAGCTTTCTTT. Translation gives CSSTGGMGTEAFF.

V usage is TRBV6-5 and J usage is TRBJ2-3, with 7 bases matching TRBD2. The CDR3 runs to 15 residues. V dropped 5 bases and J dropped 5; count of bases not matched to a gene: 10. From germline, CDR1 is MNHEY and CDR2 SVGAGI. The CDR3 coding sequence is TGTGCCAGCAGTCGCTATAGCGGGCTGGTAGATACGCAGTATTTT. It codes for CASSRYSGLVDTQYF.

The chain uses TRBV5-1 and TRBJ2-7, with 10 bases that match TRBD1. Germline CDR1 SGHRS, CDR2 YFSETQ. The CDR3 has 14 residues. V shed 2 bases, J shed 4 bases, and the junction held 3 bases outside the gene matches. The CDR3 bases are TGCGCCAGCAGCTTCCGGGACAGGGGATACGAGCAGTACTTC. Translated: CASSFRDRGYEQYF.

The table lists this clone with a count of one. The V gene is TRBV6-1, the J gene TRBJ2-1; TRBD1 matches at 7 bases. V lost 6 bases to trimming and J lost 9 bases; unmatched junction nucleotides: 8. This CDR3 has 13 amino acids. Germline V gives CDR1 MNHNS, CDR2 SASEGT. For the CDR3, the DNA is TGTGCCAGCAGACAACAGGGGTACGGTGAGCAGTTCTTC. Residues: CASRQQGYGEQFF.

V gene TRBV7-2 combines with J gene TRBJ1-4; 7 bases match TRBD1. The CDR3 totals 15 residues. Germline V CDR1 and CDR2: SGHTA, FQGNSA. V shed 0 bases, J shed 5 bases, and the junction held 3 bases outside the gene matches. This CDR3 reads CASSLAGRGNEKLFF. The CDR3 DNA reads TGTGCCAGCAGCTTAGCGGGCAGGGGGAATGAAAAACTGTTTTTT.

V gene TRBV18 combines with J gene TRBJ2-7; 7 bases are a match to TRBD2. The CDR3 has 14 residues. V was pared by 3 bases and J by 4 bases, with 6 bases of the junction left unmatched. The V gene's germline CDR1 is KGHSH and CDR2 LQKENI. CDR3 protein: CASSPTSEVYEQYF. As DNA, the CDR3 is TGTGCCAGCTCACCTACTAGCGAGGTTTACGAGCAGTACTTC.

The gene calls are TRBV5-6 and TRBJ2-7, with D unresolved. There are 13 residues in the CDR3. Trimming took 5 bases from V and 0 from J, leaving 9 bases between them. From germline, CDR1 is SGHDT and CDR2 YYEEEE. Here the CDR3 DNA reads TGTGCCAGCAGTTATTATAGCTCCTACGAGCAGTACTTC. Protein: CASSYYSSYEQYF. The whole variable domain, filled in from reference TRBV5-6 and TRBJ2-7, reads DAGVTQSPTHLIKTRGQQVTLRCSPKSGHDTVSWYQQALGQGPQFIFQYYEEEERQRGNFPDRFSGHQFPNYSSELNVNALLLGDSALYLCASSYYSSYEQYFGPGTRLTVT.

The chain has TRBV7-3 and TRBJ2-7, with TRBD1 identical over 8 bases. The germline V gene encodes CDR1 SGHTA and CDR2 FQGTGA. Trimming at V came to 8 bases and at J to 1 base, leaving 10 bases not matched to a gene. The length of the CDR3 is 15 residues. This CDR3 is CASDEDRVSSYEQYF. Here the CDR3 DNA reads TGTGCCAGCGATGAGGACAGGGTTAGTTCCTACGAGCAGTACTTC.

The DNA of the CDR3 is TGTGCCAGCAGTGAGATCGGGGACAGAGAGAATCAGCCCCAGCATTTT. Amino acids: CASSEIGDRENQPQHF. The chain uses TRBV25-1 and TRBJ1-5; the match to TRBD1 covers 7 bases. V lost 3 bases, J lost 4 bases, and 9 bases stayed unmatched. The CDR3 extends over 16 amino acids. From germline, CDR1 is MGHDK and CDR2 SYGVNS. Full variable domain (outside the CDR3, taken from reference TRBV25-1 and TRBJ1-5): EADIYQTPRYLVIGTGKKITLECSQTMGHDKMYWYQQDPGMELHLIHYSYGVNSTEKGDLSSESTVSRIRTEHFPLTLESARPSHTSQYLCASSEIGDRENQPQHFGDGTRLSIL.